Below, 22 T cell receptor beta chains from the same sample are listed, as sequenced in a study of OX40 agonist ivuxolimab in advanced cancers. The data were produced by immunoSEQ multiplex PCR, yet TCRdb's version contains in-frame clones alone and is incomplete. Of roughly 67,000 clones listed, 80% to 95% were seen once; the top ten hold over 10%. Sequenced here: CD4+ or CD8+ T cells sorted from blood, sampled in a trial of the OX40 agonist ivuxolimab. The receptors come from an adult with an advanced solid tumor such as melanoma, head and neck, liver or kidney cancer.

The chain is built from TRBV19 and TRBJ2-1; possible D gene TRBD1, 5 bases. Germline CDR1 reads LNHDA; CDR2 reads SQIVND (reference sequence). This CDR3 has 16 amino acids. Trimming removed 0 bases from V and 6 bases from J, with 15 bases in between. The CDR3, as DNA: TGTGCCAGTAGTATAGAACAGGAAAGATTGGGCAATGAGCAGTTCTTC. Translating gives CASSIEQERLGNEQFF.

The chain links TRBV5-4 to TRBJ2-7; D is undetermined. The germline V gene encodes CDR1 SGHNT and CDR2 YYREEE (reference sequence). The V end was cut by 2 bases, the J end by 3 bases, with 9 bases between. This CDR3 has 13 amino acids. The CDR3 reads CASSFGSNYEQYF. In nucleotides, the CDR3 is TGTGCCAGCAGCTTTGGCAGCAACTACGAGCAGTACTTC.

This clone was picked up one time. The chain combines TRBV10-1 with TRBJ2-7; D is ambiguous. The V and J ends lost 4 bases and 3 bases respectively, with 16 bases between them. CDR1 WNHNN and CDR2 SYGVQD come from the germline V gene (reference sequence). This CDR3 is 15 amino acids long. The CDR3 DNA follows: TGCGCCAGCAGTGTCCCGGAGATTATGTTCTACGAGCAGTACTTC. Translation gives CASSVPEIMFYEQYF.

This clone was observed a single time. DNA for the CDR3: TGTGCCAGCAGTGAAACGGCCAGCTCCTACAATGAGCAGTTCTTC. Encoded protein: CASSETASSYNEQFF. The rearrangement joins TRBV2 to TRBJ2-1; D not resolved. The CDR3 contains 15 residues. The V gene lost 2 bases and the J gene lost 0 bases, with 8 bases spanning the gap. The germline V gene has CDR1 SNHLY and CDR2 FYNNEI.

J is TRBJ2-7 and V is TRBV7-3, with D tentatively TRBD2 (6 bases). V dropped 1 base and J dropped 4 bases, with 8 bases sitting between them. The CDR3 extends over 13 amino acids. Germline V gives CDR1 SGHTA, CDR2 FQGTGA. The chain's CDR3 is CASSLSGDYEQYF. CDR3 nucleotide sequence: TGTGCCAGCAGCTTAAGCGGGGATTACGAGCAGTACTTC.

The CDR3 DNA reads TGTGCCACCAGCAGTGGACGGGGGCGGAACACTGAAGCTTTCTTT. Translated, it gives CATSSGRGRNTEAFF. The chain uses TRBV15 and TRBJ1-1; D might be TRBD1 (6 bases). Germline V gene lookup returns CDR1 LNHNV and CDR2 YYDKDF (reference sequence). Trimming cost V 3 bases and J 1 base, with 12 bases left between them. The CDR3 is 15 amino acids.

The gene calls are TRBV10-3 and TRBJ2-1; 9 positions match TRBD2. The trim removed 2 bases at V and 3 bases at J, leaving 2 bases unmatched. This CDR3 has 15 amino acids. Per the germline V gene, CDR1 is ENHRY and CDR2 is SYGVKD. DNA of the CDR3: TGTGCCATCAGTGAGACTAGCGGGTTCTACAATGAGCAGTTCTTC. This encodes CAISETSGFYNEQFF.

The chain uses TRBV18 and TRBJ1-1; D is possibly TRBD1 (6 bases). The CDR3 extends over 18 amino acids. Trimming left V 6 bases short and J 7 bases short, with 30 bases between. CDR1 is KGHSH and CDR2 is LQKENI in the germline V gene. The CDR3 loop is CASSRGHMNTEALDEAFF. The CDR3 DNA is TGTGCCAGCTCGCGGGGGCACATGAACACTGAAGCTTTAGATGAAGCTTTCTTT. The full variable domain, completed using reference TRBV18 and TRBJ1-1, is NAGVMQNPRHLVRRRGQEARLRCSPMKGHSHVYWYRQLPEEGLKFMVYLQKENIIDESGMPKERFSAEFPKEGPSILRIQQVVRGDSAAYFCASSRGHMNTEALDEAFFGQGTRLTVV.

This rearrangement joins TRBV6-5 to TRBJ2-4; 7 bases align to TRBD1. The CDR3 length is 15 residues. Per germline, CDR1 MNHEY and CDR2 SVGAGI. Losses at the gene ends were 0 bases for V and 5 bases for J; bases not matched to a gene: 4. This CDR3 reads CASSYSTRGQNIQYF. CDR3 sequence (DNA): TGTGCCAGCAGTTACTCGACAAGGGGGCAAAACATTCAGTACTTC.

CDR3 amino acids: CASSQVGGTEAFF. CDR3 nucleotides: TGCGCCAGCAGCCAAGTTGGGGGCACTGAAGCTTTCTTT. The chain joins TRBV4-1 to TRBJ1-1, with D tentatively TRBD1 (5 bases). V lost 1 base and J 4 bases, leaving 7 bases between the germline ends. CDR3 length equals 13 residues. Germline lookup yields CDR1 MGHRA and CDR2 YSYEKL.

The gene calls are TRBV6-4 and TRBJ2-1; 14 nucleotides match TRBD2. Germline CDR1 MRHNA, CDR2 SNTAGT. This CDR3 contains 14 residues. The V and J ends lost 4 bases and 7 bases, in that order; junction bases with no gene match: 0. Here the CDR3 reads CASSGLAGGNEQFF. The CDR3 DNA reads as TGTGCCAGCAGTGGACTAGCGGGAGGGAATGAGCAGTTCTTC.

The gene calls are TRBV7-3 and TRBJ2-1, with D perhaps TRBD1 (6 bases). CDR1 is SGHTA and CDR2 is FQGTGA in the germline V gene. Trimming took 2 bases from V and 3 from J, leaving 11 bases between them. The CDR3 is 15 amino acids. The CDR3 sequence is CASSLQGGVYNEQFF. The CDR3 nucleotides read TGTGCCAGCAGCTTACAAGGGGGAGTCTACAATGAGCAGTTCTTC.

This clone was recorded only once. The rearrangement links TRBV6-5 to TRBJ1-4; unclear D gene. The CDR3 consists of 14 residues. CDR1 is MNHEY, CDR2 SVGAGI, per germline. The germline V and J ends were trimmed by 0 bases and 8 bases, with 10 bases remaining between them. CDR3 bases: TGTGCCAGCAGTTACTCCCGGCGAGGAGAAAAACTGTTTTTT. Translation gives CASSYSRRGEKLFF.

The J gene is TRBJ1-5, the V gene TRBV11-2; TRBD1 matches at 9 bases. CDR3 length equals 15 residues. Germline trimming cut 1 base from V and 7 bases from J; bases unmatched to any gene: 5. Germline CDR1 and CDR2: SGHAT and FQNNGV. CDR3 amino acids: CASSLGGQGNQPQHF. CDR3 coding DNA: TGTGCCAGCAGCTTAGGCGGACAGGGGAACCAGCCCCAGCATTTT.

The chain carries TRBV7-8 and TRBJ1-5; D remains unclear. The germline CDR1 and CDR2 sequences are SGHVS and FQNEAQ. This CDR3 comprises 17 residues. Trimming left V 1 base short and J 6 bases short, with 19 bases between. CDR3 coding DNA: TGTGCCAGCAGCTTAGATCCGGGCCCTATCGGTAGTCAGCCCCAGCATTTT. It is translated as CASSLDPGPIGSQPQHF.

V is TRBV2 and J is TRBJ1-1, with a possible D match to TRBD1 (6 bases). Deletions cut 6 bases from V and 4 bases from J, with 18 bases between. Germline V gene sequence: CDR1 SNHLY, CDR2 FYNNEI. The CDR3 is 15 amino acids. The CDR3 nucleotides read TGTGCCAGCAGGAGGGGCGGCAGGGGATTCACTGAAGCTTTCTTT. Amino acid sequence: CASRRGGRGFTEAFF.

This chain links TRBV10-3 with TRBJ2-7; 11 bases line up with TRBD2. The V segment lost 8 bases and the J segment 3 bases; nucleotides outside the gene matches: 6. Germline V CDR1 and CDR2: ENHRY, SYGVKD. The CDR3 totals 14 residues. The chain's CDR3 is CAIGLLAGDYEQYF. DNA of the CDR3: TGTGCCATCGGGTTACTAGCGGGGGACTACGAGCAGTACTTC.

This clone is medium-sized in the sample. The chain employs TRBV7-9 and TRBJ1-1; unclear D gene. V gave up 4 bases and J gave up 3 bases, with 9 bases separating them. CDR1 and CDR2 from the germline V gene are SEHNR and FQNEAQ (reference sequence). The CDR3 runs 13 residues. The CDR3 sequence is CASSSGVYTEAFF. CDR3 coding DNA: TGTGCCAGCAGCTCCGGGGTCTACACTGAAGCTTTCTTT.

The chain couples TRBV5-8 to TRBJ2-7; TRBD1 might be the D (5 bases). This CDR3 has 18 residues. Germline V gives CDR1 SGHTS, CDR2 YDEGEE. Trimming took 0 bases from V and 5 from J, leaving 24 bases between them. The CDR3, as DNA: TGTGCCAGCAGCTTGGGGGGCTTCAGGATACCATTTGCCCACGAGCAGTACTTC. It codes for CASSLGGFRIPFAHEQYF.

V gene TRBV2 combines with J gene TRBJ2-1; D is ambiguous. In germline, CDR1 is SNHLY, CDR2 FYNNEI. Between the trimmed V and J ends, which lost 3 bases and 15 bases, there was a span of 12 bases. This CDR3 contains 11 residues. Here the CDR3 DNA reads TGTGCCAGCAGTGACCCCTATACCTCGTTCTTC. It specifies CASSDPYTSFF.

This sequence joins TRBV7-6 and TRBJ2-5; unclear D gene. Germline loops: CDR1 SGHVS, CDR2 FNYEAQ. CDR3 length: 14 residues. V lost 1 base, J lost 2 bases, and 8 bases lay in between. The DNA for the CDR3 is TGTGCCAGCAGCTTAGGTCGCAAGCAAGAGACCCAGTACTTC. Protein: CASSLGRKQETQYF.

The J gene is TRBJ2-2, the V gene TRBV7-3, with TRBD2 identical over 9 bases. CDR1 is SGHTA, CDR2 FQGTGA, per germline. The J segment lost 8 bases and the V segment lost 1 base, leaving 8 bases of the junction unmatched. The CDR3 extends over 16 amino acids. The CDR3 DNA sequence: TGTGCCAGCAGCTTAATGGGCGGGAGGGCCGAAGGGGAGCTGTTTTTT. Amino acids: CASSLMGGRAEGELFF. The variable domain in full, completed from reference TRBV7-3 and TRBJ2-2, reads GAGVSQTPSNKVTEKGKYVELRCDPISGHTALYWYRQSLGQGPEFLIYFQGTGAADDSGLPNDRFFAVRPEGSVSTLKIQRTERGDSAVYLCASSLMGGRAEGELFFGEGSRLTVL.